This T cell receptor beta chain is from a study of OX40 agonist ivuxolimab in advanced cancers. Findings and limits, study-wide: There were, on average, more expanded clones in CD8+ T cells than in CD4+. With doses of 0.1-3.0 mg/kg, partial responders showed among the lowest clonal expansion. At 0.1 to 3.0 mg/kg and by week 6, clonal expansion occurred in CD4+ and CD8+ blood T cells.

Trimming cost V 11 bases and J 6 bases, with 13 bases left between them. The germline CDR1 and CDR2 sequences are SEHNR and FQNEAQ (reference sequence). This CDR3 has 11 residues. A remark on this clone: Its matching antigen is unknown.

Assay used: immunoSEQ multiplex PCR; TCRdb lists only in-frame clones, some missing. The sample has about 49,000 clones, 80% to 85% seen once. At baseline, cycle 4 day 1, and cycle 7 day 1, blood was sampled. The chain carries TRBV7-9 and TRBJ1-2; TRBD1 might be the D (5 bases). Sequencing used CD4+ or CD8+ T cells sorted from blood, obtained in a trial of the OX40 agonist ivuxolimab. This TCR came from an adult with an advanced solid tumor such as melanoma, head and neck, liver or kidney cancer. This CDR3 reads CAGTLGDGYTF. CDR3 DNA sequence: TGTGCCGGGACCCTGGGGGATGGCTACACCTTC.